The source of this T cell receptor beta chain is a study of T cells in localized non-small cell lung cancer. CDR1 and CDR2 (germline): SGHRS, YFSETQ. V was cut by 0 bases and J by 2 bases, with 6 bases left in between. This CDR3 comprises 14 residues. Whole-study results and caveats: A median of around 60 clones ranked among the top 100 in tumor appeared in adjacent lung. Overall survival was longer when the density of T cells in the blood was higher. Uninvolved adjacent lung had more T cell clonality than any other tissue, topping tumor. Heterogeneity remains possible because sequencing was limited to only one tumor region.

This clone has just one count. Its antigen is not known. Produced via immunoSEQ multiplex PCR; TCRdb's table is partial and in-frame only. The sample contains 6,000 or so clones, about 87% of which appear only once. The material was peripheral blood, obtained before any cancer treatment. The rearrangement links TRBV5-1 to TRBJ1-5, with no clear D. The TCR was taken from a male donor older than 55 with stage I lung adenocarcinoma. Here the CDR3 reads CASSLGSGNQPQHF. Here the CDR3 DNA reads TGCGCCAGCAGCTTGGGGTCGGGCAATCAGCCCCAGCATTTT.